Presented here are 23 T cell receptor beta chains from one specimen sequenced in a study of shared clonotypes between healthy human individuals. Clones were sequenced by immunoSEQ multiplex PCR, and TCRdb holds only the in-frame ones, with some missing. The profile shows around 2,100,000 clones, 85% to 95% of them singletons. Naive CD8 cells were CD45RO-negative, positively selected for CCR7, excluding terminally differentiated effector memory CD45RA+ cells. Sequenced sample: naive CD8+ T cells sorted from blood. These receptors originate from a man aged 18-30 years in good health.

V gene TRBV13 combines with J gene TRBJ1-1; 9 nucleotides agree with TRBD1. CDR1 is PRHDT, CDR2 FYEKMQ, per germline (reference sequence). CDR3 length: 15 amino acids. The ends lost 5 bases at V and 0 bases at J; junction bases unmatched: 4. This CDR3 reads CASSRQGVMNTEAFF. CDR3 bases: TGTGCCAGCAGCAGACAGGGGGTGATGAACACTGAAGCTTTCTTT.

The chain employs TRBV4-3 and TRBJ1-2; D is ambiguous. Looked up from germline, CDR1 is LGHNA and CDR2 is YSLEER. This CDR3 has 14 residues. Trimming cost V 4 bases and J 9 bases, with 18 bases left between them. The CDR3 reads CASSPEASSTSYTF. The DNA of the CDR3 is TGCGCCAGCAGCCCCGAAGCCTCGTCAACGAGCTACACCTTC.

This clone was observed once. The same CDR3 can be traced to other DNA sequences in this sample. This chain connects TRBV7-9 to TRBJ2-7; D is perhaps TRBD2 (5 bases). CDR1 is SEHNR, CDR2 FQNEAQ, per germline (reference sequence). The CDR3 loop spans 12 amino acids. Between the trimmed V and J ends, which lost 3 bases and 4 bases, there was a span of 7 bases. CDR3 bases: TGTGCCAGCAGCTTCGGGGAATACGAGCAGTACTTC. Encoded protein: CASSFGEYEQYF.

This clone has only one observation. At one end, the junction sequence differs from germline, possibly due to a read error. The CDR3 nucleotides are TGTGCCAGCAGTAAAGCAGTGAGGGAGGTGGGTTTGCACACTGAAGCTTTCTTT. It is translated as CASSKAVREVGLHTEAFF. V gene TRBV6-1 combines with J gene TRBJ1-1; unclear D gene. Germline V lookup: CDR1 MNHNS, CDR2 SASEGT. The CDR3 is made up of 18 amino acids.

This chain uses TRBV2 with TRBJ2-7, with no clear D. The CDR3 has 15 amino acids. The V gene lost 4 bases and the J gene lost 3 bases, with 16 bases spanning the gap. Germline lookup yields CDR1 SNHLY and CDR2 FYNNEI. The DNA of the CDR3 is TGTGCCAGCAGTGCTCGGACGGTTCGACTCTACGAGCAGTACTTC. Its translation: CASSARTVRLYEQYF.

The chain joins TRBV6-5 to TRBJ1-1, with a tentative D call TRBD1 (5 bases). The V end lost 5 bases, the J end lost 0 bases, and 13 bases lay between the germline ends. Germline values: CDR1 MNHEY, CDR2 SVGAGI. There are 15 residues in the CDR3. The CDR3 region is CASSPFGGMNTEAFF. In DNA form, the CDR3 reads TGTGCCAGCAGTCCCTTCGGGGGGATGAACACTGAAGCTTTCTTT.

V usage is TRBV27 and J usage is TRBJ2-1, with TRBD1 matching 7 bases. The CDR3 is 15 residues long. Germline V gene sequence: CDR1 MNHEY, CDR2 SMNVEV (reference sequence). Unmatched junction bases numbered 3, after V lost 4 bases and J lost 0 bases. This CDR3 reads CASSSGQSSYNEQFF. The CDR3, as DNA: TGTGCCAGCAGTTCGGGACAGAGCTCCTACAATGAGCAGTTCTTC.

This chain links TRBV4-1 with TRBJ1-1; 9 positions match TRBD1. Trimming removed 1 base from V and 0 bases from J; junction bases left unmatched: 6. CDR3 length equals 17 residues. The germline V gene has CDR1 MGHRA and CDR2 YSYEKL. This CDR3 reads CASSQAGQGHMNTEAFF. As DNA, the CDR3 is TGCGCCAGCAGCCAAGCGGGACAGGGCCACATGAACACTGAAGCTTTCTTT.

Written as DNA, the CDR3 is TGTGCCAGCAGCAACGGACTAGCGGGAAACTCCTACGAGCAGTACTTC. Amino acids: CASSNGLAGNSYEQYF. The chain combines TRBV21-1 with TRBJ2-7; the table assigns TRBD2, which was not confirmed against the DNA. TRBV21-1 is shown as a pseudogene. The CDR3 totals 16 residues.

The chain employs TRBV27 and TRBJ1-5; TRBD1 is a possible D gene (6 bases). Germline CDR1 MNHEY, CDR2 SMNVEV (reference sequence). Trimming removed 8 bases at V and 2 bases at J, with 16 bases between. The CDR3 runs 15 residues. CDR3 amino acids: CASGNIGGGNQPQHF. The CDR3 DNA reads as TGTGCCAGCGGGAATATAGGGGGTGGCAATCAGCCCCAGCATTTT.

This sequence joins TRBV4-1 and TRBJ2-2; D possibly corresponds to TRBD1 (7 bases). Germline CDR1 is MGHRA and CDR2 is YSYEKL. The CDR3 sequence is 13 residues long. V lost 6 bases and J lost 6, with 11 bases in between. The CDR3 spells CASRQGRSGELFF. CDR3 bases: TGCGCCAGCAGACAGGGGAGGTCCGGGGAGCTGTTTTTT.

CDR3 protein: CASSQDTQIPLYF. In DNA, the CDR3 is TGCGCCAGCAGCCAAGATACACAGATTCCTCTGTACTTC. The J gene is TRBJ2-7, the V gene TRBV4-1; D call uncertain. The germline V and J ends were trimmed by 0 bases and 12 bases, with 15 bases remaining between them. The germline CDR1 and CDR2 sequences are MGHRA and YSYEKL. This CDR3 is 13 amino acids long.

The CDR3 here is CASTGVRPYSPNQPQHF. The CDR3 region has the DNA TGTGCCAGTACCGGTGTCAGGCCCTATTCCCCCAATCAGCCCCAGCATTTT. This chain connects TRBV19 to TRBJ1-5; no clear D gene. Trimming took 7 bases from V and 3 from J, leaving 22 bases between them. In germline, CDR1 is LNHDA, CDR2 SQIVND (reference sequence). The length of the CDR3 is 17 residues.

This clone was observed once. V and J are TRBV25-1 and TRBJ1-1; a weak D match, TRBD1 (6 bases). The V gene lost 2 bases and the J gene lost 1 base, with 17 bases spanning the gap. Germline V lookup: CDR1 MGHDK, CDR2 SYGVNS. This CDR3 region has 17 residues. The CDR3 sequence: CASSETGRELQNTEAFF. CDR3 nucleotide sequence: TGTGCCAGCAGTGAAACAGGGAGGGAGCTGCAGAACACTGAAGCTTTCTTT.

The rearrangement links TRBV11-2 to TRBJ2-1; 10 bases align to TRBD2. V dropped 5 bases and J dropped 4; count of bases not matched to a gene: 5. CDR3 length equals 15 residues. Germline V lookup: CDR1 SGHAT, CDR2 FQNNGV. The CDR3 coding sequence is TGTGCCAGCAGCGGGACTAGCGAGTTTTACAATGAGCAGTTCTTC. This sequence encodes CASSGTSEFYNEQFF.

Remarks on this clone: Within the sample, other DNA sequences also encode this same CDR3. The chain is built from TRBV9 and TRBJ2-7; D not resolved. Germline CDR1 and CDR2: SGDLS and YYNGEE. The CDR3 has 14 residues. Trimming stripped 0 bases from V and 2 bases from J, with 9 bases between. CDR3 amino acids: CASSVGTATYEQYF. The CDR3 nucleotides are TGTGCCAGCAGCGTAGGTACAGCAACCTACGAGCAGTACTTC.

A note on this clone: The sample carries other DNA sequences with the same CDR3. The chain recombines TRBV7-9 with TRBJ2-1; D uncertain. Germline lookup yields CDR1 SEHNR and CDR2 FQNEAQ (reference sequence). This CDR3 spans 11 amino acids. V was clipped by 6 bases and J by 5 bases, with 5 bases between them. CDR3 sequence (DNA): TGTGCCAGCAGTCAAAACAATGAGCAGTTCTTC. It encodes CASSQNNEQFF.

The chain couples TRBV19 to TRBJ2-7, with D maybe TRBD1 (6 bases). Germline V CDR1 and CDR2: LNHDA, SQIVND (reference sequence). The CDR3 loop spans 16 amino acids. Trimming stripped 10 bases from V and 3 bases from J, with 25 bases between. The CDR3 region has the DNA TGTGCCACCAAGACAGGAGCCCAAAACTCTTACTACGAGCAGTACTTC. It codes for CATKTGAQNSYYEQYF.

This chain links TRBV11-2 with TRBJ1-2; D not resolved. Trimming took off 3 bases at V and 8 bases at J, with 13 bases between the two ends. From germline, CDR1 is SGHAT and CDR2 FQNNGV. The CDR3 contains 13 residues. The CDR3: CASSLNPSWGYTF. The CDR3 DNA follows: TGTGCCAGCAGCTTGAATCCCTCTTGGGGCTACACCTTC.

The genes are TRBV7-8 and TRBJ1-6, with D uncertain. The CDR3 runs 16 residues. Trimming stripped 4 bases from V and 4 bases from J, with 14 bases between. CDR1 is SGHVS and CDR2 is FQNEAQ in the germline V gene. CDR3 amino acids: CASSSLLGFYNSPLHF. Written as DNA, the CDR3 is TGTGCCAGCAGCTCCCTCCTCGGGTTTTATAATTCACCCCTCCACTTT.

V gene TRBV4-3 combines with J gene TRBJ1-5; D ambiguous. The V end was cut by 0 bases, the J end by 5 bases, with 11 bases between. Looked up from germline, CDR1 is LGHNA and CDR2 is YSLEER. The CDR3 runs 15 residues. CDR3 DNA: TGCGCCAGCAGCCAAGATGCGGCAGCGGATCAGCCCCAGCATTTT. Translated: CASSQDAAADQPQHF.

The genes are TRBV9 and TRBJ1-6; 10 bases are shared with TRBD1. The ends lost 2 bases at V and 10 bases at J; junction bases unmatched: 18. The CDR3 runs 19 residues. Germline V CDR1 and CDR2: SGDLS, YYNGEE. The CDR3 region has the DNA TGTGCCAGCAGCGTTAGCGTAGAAGGAGGCGGGACAGGGGACTCACCCCTCCACTTT. This gives the protein CASSVSVEGGGTGDSPLHF.

The chain combines TRBV11-2 with TRBJ2-3; the D is unclear. V was trimmed by 1 base and J by 5 bases, leaving 13 bases between them. Germline lookup yields CDR1 SGHAT and CDR2 FQNNGV. The CDR3 runs to 15 residues. For the CDR3, the DNA is TGTGCCAGCAGCTTAGTAGCAGGAATGGGAGATACGCAGTATTTT. Its translation is CASSLVAGMGDTQYF.